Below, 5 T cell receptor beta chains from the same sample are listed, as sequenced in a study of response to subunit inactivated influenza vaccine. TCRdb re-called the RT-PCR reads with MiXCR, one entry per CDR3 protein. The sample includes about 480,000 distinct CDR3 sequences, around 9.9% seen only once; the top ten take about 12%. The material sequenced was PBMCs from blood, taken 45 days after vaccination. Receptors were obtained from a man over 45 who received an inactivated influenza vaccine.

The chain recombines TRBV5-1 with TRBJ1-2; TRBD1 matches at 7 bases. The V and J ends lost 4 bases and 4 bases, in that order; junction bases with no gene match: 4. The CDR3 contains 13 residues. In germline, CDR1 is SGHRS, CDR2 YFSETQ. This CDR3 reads CASSLDRFYGYTF. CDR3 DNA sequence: TGCGCCAGCAGCCTGGACAGGTTCTATGGCTACACCTTC.

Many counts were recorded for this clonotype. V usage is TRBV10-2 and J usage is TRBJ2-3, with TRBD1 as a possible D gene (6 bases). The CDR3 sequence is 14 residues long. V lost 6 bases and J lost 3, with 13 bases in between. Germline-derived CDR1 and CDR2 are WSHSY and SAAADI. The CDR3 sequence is CASRTGVRTDTQYF. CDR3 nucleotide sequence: TGCGCCAGCAGGACAGGTGTTAGGACAGATACGCAGTATTTT.

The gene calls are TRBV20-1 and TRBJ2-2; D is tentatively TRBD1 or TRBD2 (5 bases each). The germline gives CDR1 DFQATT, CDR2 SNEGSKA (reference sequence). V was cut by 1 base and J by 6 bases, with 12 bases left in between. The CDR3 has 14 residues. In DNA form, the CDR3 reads TGCAGTGCTAGAGGGGACCTTGGGGCCGGGGAGCTGTTTTTT. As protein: CSARGDLGAGELFF.

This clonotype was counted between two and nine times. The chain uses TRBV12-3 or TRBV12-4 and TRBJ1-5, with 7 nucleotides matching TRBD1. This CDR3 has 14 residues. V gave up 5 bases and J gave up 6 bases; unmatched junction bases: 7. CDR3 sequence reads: CASSQQGSFQPQHF. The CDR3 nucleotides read TGTGCCAGCAGTCAACAGGGGTCCTTTCAGCCCCAGCATTTT.

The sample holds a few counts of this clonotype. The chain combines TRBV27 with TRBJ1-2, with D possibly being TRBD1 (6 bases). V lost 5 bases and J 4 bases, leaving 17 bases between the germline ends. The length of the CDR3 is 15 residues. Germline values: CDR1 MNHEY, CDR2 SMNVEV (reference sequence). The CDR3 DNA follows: TGTGCCAGCAGTCTCTCCGGGTTGGGGGCCTATGGCTACACCTTC. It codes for CASSLSGLGAYGYTF.